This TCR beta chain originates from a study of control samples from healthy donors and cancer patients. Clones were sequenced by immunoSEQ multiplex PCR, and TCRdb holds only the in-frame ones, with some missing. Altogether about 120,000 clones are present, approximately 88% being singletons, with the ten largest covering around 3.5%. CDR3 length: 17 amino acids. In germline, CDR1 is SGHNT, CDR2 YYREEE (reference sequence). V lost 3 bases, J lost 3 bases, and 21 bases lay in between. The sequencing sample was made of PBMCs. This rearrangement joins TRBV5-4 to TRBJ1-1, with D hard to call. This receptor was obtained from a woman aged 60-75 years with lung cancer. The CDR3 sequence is CASSSGLQGGVDTEAFF. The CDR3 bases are TGTGCCAGCAGCTCAGGCCTCCAAGGTGGGGTGGACACTGAAGCTTTCTTT.